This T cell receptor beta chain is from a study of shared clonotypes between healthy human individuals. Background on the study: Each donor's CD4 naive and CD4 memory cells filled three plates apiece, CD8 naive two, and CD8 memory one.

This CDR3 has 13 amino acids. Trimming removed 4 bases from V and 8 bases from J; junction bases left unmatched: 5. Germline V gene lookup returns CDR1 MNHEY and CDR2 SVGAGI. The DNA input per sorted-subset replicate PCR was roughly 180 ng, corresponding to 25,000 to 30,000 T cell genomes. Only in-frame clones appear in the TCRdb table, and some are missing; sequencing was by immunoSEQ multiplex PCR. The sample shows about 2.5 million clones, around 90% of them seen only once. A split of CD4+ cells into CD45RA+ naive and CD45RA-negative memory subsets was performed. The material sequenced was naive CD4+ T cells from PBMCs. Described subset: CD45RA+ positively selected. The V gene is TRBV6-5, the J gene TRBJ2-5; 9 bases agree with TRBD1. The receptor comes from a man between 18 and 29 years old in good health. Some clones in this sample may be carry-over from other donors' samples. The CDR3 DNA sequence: TGTGCCAGCAGTTCACAGGGGGCGGCTACCCAGTACTTC. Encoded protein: CASSSQGAATQYF.